The T cell receptor beta chain described here comes from a study of PD-L1 blockade in urothelial cancer. Looking at the study overall: About 90% of the 29 patients were men with bladder-origin urothelial cancer.

Using immunoSEQ multiplex PCR, the repertoire was profiled, and TCRdb retains in-frame clones only, with some absent. The sample lists 13,000 to 15,000 clones; roughly 90% were seen once. This receptor was identified in a man aged 70 or older with urothelial cancer. The sample consisted of PBMCs, taken around atezolizumab (anti-PD-L1) treatment.

In nucleotides, the CDR3 is TGCAGCGCCGGACGGGAGCGGGCTGAAGCTTTCTTT. Translated: CSAGRERAEAFF. V is TRBV29-1 and J is TRBJ1-1; no definite D call. Trimming cost V 7 bases and J 6 bases, with 15 bases left between them. CDR1 is SQVTM, CDR2 ANQGSEA, per germline. The CDR3 has 12 residues.